These T cell receptor beta chains were read from a single sample in a study of cytomegalovirus exposure and HLA in healthy donors. Method: immunoSEQ multiplex PCR; TCRdb's copy keeps in-frame clones and lacks some. The sample records 150,000 to 200,000 clones, 75% to 90% being singletons. The specimen sequenced was PBMCs. These TCRs come from a woman aged 18-29 years in good health and CMV-seronegative. Both conserved end residues are trimmed from each CDR3. The order of the fields is V gene, J gene, CDR3 protein.

v_call: TRBV29-1
j_call: TRBJ2-4
cdr3_aa: SVHISGNIQY

v_call: TRBV5-6
j_call: TRBJ2-7
cdr3_aa: ASTFLRSSYEQY

v_call: TRBV5-1
j_call: TRBJ2-7
cdr3_aa: ASSSVAGGSEQY

v_call: TRBV7-9
j_call: TRBJ2-5
cdr3_aa: ASSSLAGAFGETQY

v_call: TRBV5-6
j_call: TRBJ1-4
cdr3_aa: ASSLGGDEKLF

v_call: TRBV7-9
j_call: TRBJ1-1
cdr3_aa: ASTRTGEGPEAF

v_call: TRBV6-1
j_call: TRBJ2-7
cdr3_aa: ASTVRTEGSEQY

v_call: TRBV7-9
j_call: TRBJ2-7
cdr3_aa: SSVDRGYEQY

v_call: TRBV7-2
j_call: TRBJ2-7
cdr3_aa: ASSLATSGRTEQY

v_call: TRBV5-1
j_call: TRBJ2-7
cdr3_aa: ASSFPSGSYEQY

v_call: TRBV10-3
j_call: TRBJ2-7
cdr3_aa: AISEPQAGDEQY

v_call: TRBV2
j_call: TRBJ2-3
cdr3_aa: ASRGSGGASSPDTQY

v_call: TRBV19
j_call: TRBJ2-5
cdr3_aa: ASTSGETQY

v_call: TRBV19
j_call: TRBJ2-7
cdr3_aa: ASSIDGGASGVYEQY

v_call: TRBV5-5
j_call: TRBJ1-2
cdr3_aa: ASSPWTDDGYT

v_call: TRBV28
j_call: TRBJ2-1
cdr3_aa: ASSLDYAPNEQF

v_call: TRBV6-5
j_call: TRBJ2-7
cdr3_aa: ASSYQLTGAYEQY

v_call: TRBV28
j_call: TRBJ2-7
cdr3_aa: ATSGVLSYEQY

v_call: TRBV15
j_call: TRBJ1-5
cdr3_aa: ATSRDYMLPNQPQH